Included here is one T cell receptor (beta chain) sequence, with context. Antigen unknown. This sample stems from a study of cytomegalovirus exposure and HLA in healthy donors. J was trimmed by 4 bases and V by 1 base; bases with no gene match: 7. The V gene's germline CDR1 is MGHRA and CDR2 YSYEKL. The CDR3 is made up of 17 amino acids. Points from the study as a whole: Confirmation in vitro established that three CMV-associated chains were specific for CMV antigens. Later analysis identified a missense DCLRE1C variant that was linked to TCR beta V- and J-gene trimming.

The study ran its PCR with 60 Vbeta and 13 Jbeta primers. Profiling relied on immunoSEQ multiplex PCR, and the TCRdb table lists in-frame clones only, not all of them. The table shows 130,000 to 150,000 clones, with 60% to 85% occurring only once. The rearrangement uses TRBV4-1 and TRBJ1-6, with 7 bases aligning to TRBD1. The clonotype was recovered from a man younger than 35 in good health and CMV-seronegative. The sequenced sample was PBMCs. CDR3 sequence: CASSQVASGGYNSPLHF. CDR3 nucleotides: TGCGCCAGCAGCCAAGTTGCCTCAGGGGGATATAATTCACCCCTCCACTTT.